The 2 T cell receptor beta chains presented below share a single source sample, sequenced in a study of shared clonotypes between healthy human individuals. Clones were read by immunoSEQ multiplex PCR, and TCRdb kept only the in-frame ones, dropping some. In the table there are about 2.3 million clones, more than 85% of which are singletons. Sequences were obtained from naive CD4+ T cells from PBMCs. As to subset: CD45RA+ positively selected. Receptors originate from a young man in good health. Some clones in this sample may be carry-over from other donors' samples.

The rearrangement links TRBV2 to TRBJ2-1, with 9 bases fitting TRBD2. CDR1 SNHLY and CDR2 FYNNEI come from the germline V gene. This CDR3 contains 15 residues. V shed 3 bases and J 8 bases; nucleotides not matched to a gene: 8. CDR3 in DNA: TGTGCCAGCAGTGACCGCCTAGCGGGATCGGATGAGCAGTTCTTC. Translation gives CASSDRLAGSDEQFF.

The V call is TRBV7-3, the J call TRBJ2-1; 12 bases line up with TRBD2. The V gene's germline CDR1 is SGHTA and CDR2 FQGTGA. V was pared by 5 bases and J by 8 bases, with 10 bases of the junction left unmatched. The CDR3 runs to 16 residues. As DNA, the CDR3 is TGTGCCAGCAGCGCCCGACTAGCGGGAGCATGGGATGAGCAGTTCTTC. The encoded protein is CASSARLAGAWDEQFF.